One sample yielded the 18 T cell receptor beta chains listed below, sequenced in a study of blood T cell repertoires in COVID-19. Only in-frame clones appear in the TCRdb table, and some are missing; sequencing was by immunoSEQ multiplex PCR. The table records about 240,000 clones, about nine tenths of them present only once. Sequencing was done on a sample of peripheral blood. These receptors were collected from a man aged 55 to 69 who had recovered from COVID-19.

The rearrangement links TRBV3-1 (or the pseudogene TRBV3-2) to TRBJ1-1; 7 bases are shared with TRBD1. J gave up 1 base and V 2 bases, and 1 base lay outside the gene matches. The CDR3 covers 14 residues. Germline V gene lookup returns CDR1 LGHDT and CDR2 YNNKEL (reference sequence). This chain's CDR3 is CASSQWDRNTEAFF. CDR3 DNA sequence: TGTGCCAGCAGCCAATGGGACAGGAACACTGAAGCTTTCTTT.

The chain joins TRBV3-1 (or the pseudogene TRBV3-2) to TRBJ2-5, with D possibly TRBD1 on 5 matching bases. V was pared by 1 base and J by 5 bases, with 11 bases between. This CDR3 has 14 residues. Germline V CDR1 and CDR2: LGHDT, YNNKEL (reference sequence). This chain's CDR3 is CASSQAYNRETQYF. In DNA, the CDR3 is TGTGCCAGCAGCCAAGCATACAACAGGGAGACCCAGTACTTC.

The chain employs TRBV5-1 and TRBJ2-7; D may be TRBD2 (5 bases). Trimming removed 2 bases at V and 5 bases at J, with 14 bases between. Germline CDR1 SGHRS, CDR2 YFSETQ. This CDR3 is built from 14 residues. The CDR3: CASSLIAGLDEQYF. CDR3 nucleotide sequence: TGCGCCAGCAGCTTAATTGCGGGTTTAGACGAGCAGTACTTC.

The CDR3 here is CASSLDGQGITGELFF. The CDR3 DNA reads TGTGCCAGCAGCTTGGATGGACAGGGCATCACCGGGGAGCTGTTTTTT. The chain couples TRBV5-6 to TRBJ2-2, with 8 bases aligning to TRBD1. V shed 0 bases and J 4 bases; nucleotides not matched to a gene: 5. The CDR3 sequence is 16 residues long. CDR1 and CDR2 from the germline V gene are SGHDT and YYEEEE.

The genes are TRBV27 and TRBJ1-6; D uncertain. This CDR3 has 18 residues. V lost 7 bases, J lost 9 bases, and 28 bases lay in between. CDR1 MNHEY and CDR2 SMNVEV come from the germline V gene (reference sequence). The CDR3 spells CASTRTLKPGQVLSPLHF. CDR3 coding DNA: TGTGCCAGCACCAGAACCCTCAAACCTGGCCAGGTTCTTTCACCCCTCCACTTT.

The genes are TRBV2 and TRBJ2-2; TRBD1 matches 11 bases. J gave up 7 bases and V 1 base, and 5 bases lay outside the gene matches. Looked up from germline, CDR1 is SNHLY and CDR2 is FYNNEI. The CDR3 sequence is 16 residues long. In DNA, the CDR3 is TGTGCCAGCAGTGAAGGGACAGGGGGCTTTGGCGGGGAGCTGTTTTTT. It encodes CASSEGTGGFGGELFF. The full variable domain, completed using reference TRBV2 and TRBJ2-2, is EPEVTQTPSHQVTQMGQEVILRCVPISNHLYFYWYRQILGQKVEFLVSFYNNEISEKSEIFDDQFSVERPDGSNFTLKIRSTKLEDSAMYFCASSEGTGGFGGELFFGEGSRLTVL.

V and J are TRBV28 and TRBJ2-7, with a weak D call TRBD1 (6 bases). V dropped 7 bases and J dropped 0 bases, with 16 bases sitting between them. The V gene's germline CDR1 is MDHEN and CDR2 SYDVKM. This CDR3 has 15 amino acids. The CDR3 is CASTLGGALSYEQYF. The CDR3 DNA reads as TGTGCCAGCACCCTAGGGGGTGCCCTCTCCTACGAGCAGTACTTC.

This clone showed up just once. V is TRBV19 and J is TRBJ1-2; D remains ambiguous. Germline CDR1 and CDR2: LNHDA and SQIVND (reference sequence). Trimming left V 1 base short and J 4 bases short, with 7 bases between. This CDR3 contains 13 residues. CDR3 amino acids: CASSIGPGYGYTF. Here the CDR3 DNA reads TGTGCCAGTAGTATAGGTCCGGGCTATGGCTACACCTTC.

This sequence joins TRBV27 and TRBJ1-5; 8 bases agree with TRBD1. This CDR3 contains 14 residues. Per germline, CDR1 MNHEY and CDR2 SMNVEV (reference sequence). Losses at the gene ends were 2 bases for V and 4 bases for J; bases not matched to a gene: 1. CDR3 DNA sequence: TGTGCCAGCAGTTTACAGGGGGCGAATCAGCCCCAGCATTTT. It is translated as CASSLQGANQPQHF.

The rearrangement joins TRBV6-1 to TRBJ2-7; D gene uncertain. The CDR3 contains 12 residues. The ends were cut back, 1 base at V and 2 bases at J, with 3 bases in the middle. Germline assignment: CDR1 MNHNS and CDR2 SASEGT. The CDR3 DNA reads TGTGCCAGCAGTGAAGGTACCTACGAGCAGTACGTC. Encoded protein: CASSEGTYEQYV.

The chain employs TRBV7-7 and TRBJ2-7, with 8 bases lining up with TRBD1. The V gene's germline CDR1 is SSHAT and CDR2 FNYEAQ (reference sequence). Losses at the gene ends were 2 bases for V and 1 base for J; bases not matched to a gene: 13. The CDR3 loop spans 18 amino acids. CDR3 amino acids: CASSLRQGATRVSYEQYV. For the CDR3, the DNA is TGTGCCAGCAGCTTACGGCAGGGGGCCACGCGGGTATCCTACGAGCAGTACGTC.

The V and J genes are TRBV15 and TRBJ1-5, with unresolved D. V shed 0 bases and J shed 4 bases, with 7 bases lying between them. The V gene's germline CDR1 is LNHNV and CDR2 YYDKDF (reference sequence). The CDR3 has 14 residues. The CDR3 DNA sequence: TGTGCCACCAGCAGAGATACGGGGAATCAGCCCCAGCATTTT. This translates into CATSRDTGNQPQHF.

This sequence joins TRBV27 and TRBJ2-7; 10 nucleotides align to TRBD2. The trim removed 3 bases at V and 2 bases at J, leaving 16 bases unmatched. The CDR3 loop spans 19 amino acids. Germline V CDR1 and CDR2: MNHEY, SMNVEV (reference sequence). CDR3 in DNA: TGTGCCAGCAGTTTGCTAGCGGGGGCCCGAAGAGCCCCCGCCTACGAGCAGTACTTC. As protein: CASSLLAGARRAPAYEQYF.

The chain has TRBV5-4 and TRBJ1-5, with D possibly being TRBD1 (6 bases). The CDR3 is 16 amino acids. Trimming shortened V by 0 bases and J by 4 bases, and 14 bases separated the two germline ends. Germline V CDR1 and CDR2: SGHNT, YYREEE (reference sequence). For the CDR3, the DNA is TGTGCCAGCAGCTTGGGGGGGGGCGGCCCAAATCAGCCCCAGCATTTT. It codes for CASSLGGGGPNQPQHF.

The chain uses TRBV7-2 and TRBJ2-3; 9 bases agree with TRBD2. The CDR3 sequence is 16 residues long. The ends lost 1 base at V and 10 bases at J; junction bases unmatched: 12. Germline loops: CDR1 SGHTA, CDR2 FQGNSA. The CDR3 loop reads CASSLVASGVGKAQYF. CDR3 in DNA: TGTGCCAGCAGCTTAGTAGCTAGCGGGGTGGGGAAGGCGCAGTATTTT.

This clone has just a few counts. This chain's CDR3 is CASSFNNYGYTF. CDR3 bases: TGTGCCAGCAGCTTCAATAACTATGGCTACACCTTC. The genes are TRBV7-2 and TRBJ1-2; D ambiguous. CDR3 length: 12 residues. V was cut by 3 bases and J by 1 base, with 3 bases left in between. Germline lookup yields CDR1 SGHTA and CDR2 FQGNSA. The full variable domain, in which reference TRBV7-2 and TRBJ1-2 provide the parts outside the CDR3, is GAGVSQSPSNKVTEKGKDVELRCDPISGHTALYWYRQSLGQGLEFLIYFQGNSAPDKSGLPSDRFSAERTGGSVSTLTIQRTQQEDSAVYLCASSFNNYGYTFGSGTRLTVV.

The chain employs TRBV5-1 and TRBJ1-2; D gene unclear. V lost 0 bases and J 0 bases, leaving 6 bases between the germline ends. Germline-derived CDR1 and CDR2 are SGHRS and YFSETQ. This CDR3 is built from 14 residues. The CDR3 here is CASSLVTANYGYTF. The CDR3 DNA sequence: TGCGCCAGCAGCTTGGTTACTGCTAACTATGGCTACACCTTC. Together with reference TRBV5-1 and TRBJ1-2, the CDR3 gives the full variable domain: KAGVTQTPRYLIKTRGQQVTLSCSPISGHRSVSWYQQTPGQGLQFLFEYFSETQRNKGNFPGRFSGRQFSNSRSEMNVSTLELGDSALYLCASSLVTANYGYTFGSGTRLTVV.

This chain links TRBV5-1 with TRBJ2-1; D unresolved. The CDR3 has 16 amino acids. CDR1 and CDR2 from the germline V gene are SGHRS and YFSETQ. The ends were cut back, 4 bases at V and 4 bases at J, with 18 bases in the middle. This CDR3 is CASSSARNPGYNEQFF. The DNA of the CDR3 is TGCGCCAGCAGCAGCGCGAGAAACCCCGGTTACAATGAGCAGTTCTTC.